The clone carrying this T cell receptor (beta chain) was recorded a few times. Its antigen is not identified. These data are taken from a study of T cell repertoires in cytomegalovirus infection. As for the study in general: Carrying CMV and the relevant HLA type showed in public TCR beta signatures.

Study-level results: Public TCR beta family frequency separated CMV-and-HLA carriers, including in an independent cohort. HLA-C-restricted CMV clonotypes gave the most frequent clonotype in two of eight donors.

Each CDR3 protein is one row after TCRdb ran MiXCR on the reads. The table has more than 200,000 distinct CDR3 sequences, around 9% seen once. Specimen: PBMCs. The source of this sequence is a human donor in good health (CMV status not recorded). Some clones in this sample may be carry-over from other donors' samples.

The CDR3, as DNA: TGCAGTGCTAGAGAATTCACACGGCGGGAGGACGAGCAGTTCTTC. Translating it yields CSAREFTRREDEQFF. This chain links TRBV20-1 with TRBJ2-1; TRBD2 aligns across 8 bases. The junction had 11 bases not matched to a gene; V was cut back by 0 bases and J by 10 bases. This CDR3 has 15 amino acids. CDR1 and CDR2 (germline): DFQATT, SNEGSKA (reference sequence).